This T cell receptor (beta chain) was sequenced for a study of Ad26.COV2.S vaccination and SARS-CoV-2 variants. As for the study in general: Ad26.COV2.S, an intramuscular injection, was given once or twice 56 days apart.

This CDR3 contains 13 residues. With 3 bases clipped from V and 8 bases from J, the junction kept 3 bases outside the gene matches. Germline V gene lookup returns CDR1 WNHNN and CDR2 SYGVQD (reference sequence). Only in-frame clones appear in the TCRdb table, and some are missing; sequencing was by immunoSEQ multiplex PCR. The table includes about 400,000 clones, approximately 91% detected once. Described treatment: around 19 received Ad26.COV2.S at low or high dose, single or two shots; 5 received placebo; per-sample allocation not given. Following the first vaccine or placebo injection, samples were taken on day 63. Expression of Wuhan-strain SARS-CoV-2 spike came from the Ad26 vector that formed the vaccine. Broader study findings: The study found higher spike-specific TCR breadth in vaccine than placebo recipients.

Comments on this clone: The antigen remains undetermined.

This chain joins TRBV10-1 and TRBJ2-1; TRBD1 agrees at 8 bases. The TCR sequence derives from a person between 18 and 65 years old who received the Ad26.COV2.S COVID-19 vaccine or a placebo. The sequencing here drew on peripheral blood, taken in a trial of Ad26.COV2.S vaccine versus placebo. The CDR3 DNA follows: TGCGCCAGCAGTGACAGGGGGCCGGATGAGCAGTTCTTC. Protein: CASSDRGPDEQFF.